The entry below gives a single T cell receptor beta chain sequence along with its context. The antigen remains undetermined. The sample originates from a study of shared clonotypes between healthy human individuals. The test was conducted at deep level. Clones were read by immunoSEQ multiplex PCR, and TCRdb kept only the in-frame ones, dropping some. The data show about 2 million clones, just under 95% seen once. CD45RO-negative CD8 cells positively selected for CCR7 made up the naive population, which excluded terminally differentiated effector memory CD45RA+ cells. The V gene's germline CDR1 is MGHRA and CDR2 YSYEKL. The CDR3 extends over 15 amino acids. V was pared by 0 bases and J by 5 bases, with 13 bases between. Study-level points and caveats: Sequencing depth was a factor that was expected to affect clonotype sharing among donors. Roughly 5% of naive CD4 clonotypes were common to a few donors.

This sequence was found in a man aged 18 to 30 in good health. Sequences were obtained from naive CD8+ T cells sorted from blood. The chain combines TRBV4-1 with TRBJ1-2; tentatively, D is TRBD1 (5 bases). CDR3 coding DNA: TGCGCCAGCAGCCAAGATCCGGGGGGAGGATATGGCTACACCTTC. Translated: CASSQDPGGGYGYTF.